This T cell receptor (beta chain) came from a study of cytomegalovirus exposure and HLA in healthy donors. Study-level points and caveats: The analysis excluded some indistinguishable V segments, including TRBV6-2 and TRBV6-3. Altogether, 164 TCR beta chains were recorded as cytomegalovirus-associated. A later analysis linked around 15,000 TCR beta sequences to HLA alleles at 0.05 false discovery rate.

Of note for this clone: Its antigen is not identified.

The PCR ran on 60 Vbeta and 13 Jbeta primers. Sequenced by immunoSEQ multiplex PCR; TCRdb stores in-frame clones only, minus some. This table holds 100,000 to 120,000 clones, 60% to 80% found once. The junction had 14 bases not matched to a gene; V was cut back by 0 bases and J by 1 base. The germline V gene encodes CDR1 SGHAT and CDR2 FQNNGV. The length of the CDR3 is 20 residues. This receptor was taken from a woman in her 40s in good health and CMV-seropositive. J is TRBJ2-2 and V is TRBV11-2; 7 bases agree with TRBD2. The specimen sequenced was PBMCs. The CDR3 sequence is CASSLEWDYLSELNTGELFF. DNA for the CDR3: TGTGCCAGCAGCTTAGAGTGGGACTACCTATCCGAGTTGAACACCGGGGAGCTGTTTTTT.